These 20 T cell receptor beta chains came from one sample sequenced in a study of OX40 agonist ivuxolimab in advanced cancers. Repertoires were generated with immunoSEQ multiplex PCR, while TCRdb's copy carries only in-frame clones and drops some. This sample carries 95,000 to 110,000 clones, less than 95% of them seen once, and the ten largest clones take 1% to 1.5%. The material sequenced was CD4+ or CD8+ T cells sorted from blood, taken in a trial of the OX40 agonist ivuxolimab. These TCRs come from an adult with an advanced solid tumor such as melanoma, head and neck, liver or kidney cancer.

The V call is TRBV27, the J call TRBJ2-7, with D unclear. This CDR3 has 15 residues. CDR1 MNHEY and CDR2 SMNVEV come from the germline V gene (reference sequence). Trimming removed 6 bases from V and 2 bases from J, with 17 bases in between. The CDR3 spells CASREIEDGPYEQYF. CDR3 coding DNA: TGTGCCAGCAGGGAGATAGAGGACGGACCCTACGAGCAGTACTTC.

J is TRBJ2-5 and V is TRBV19; 7 bases align to TRBD1. Per germline, CDR1 LNHDA and CDR2 SQIVND (reference sequence). The CDR3 loop spans 17 amino acids. V lost 4 bases, J lost 1 base, and 12 bases stayed unmatched. The CDR3 protein is CASSTGRGQAFQETQYF. CDR3 coding DNA: TGTGCCAGTAGTACCGGTAGAGGACAGGCCTTCCAAGAGACCCAGTACTTC.

This sequence joins TRBV11-1 and TRBJ2-5; TRBD1 matches at 10 bases. Trimming at V came to 5 bases and at J to 5 bases, leaving 14 bases not matched to a gene. The CDR3 is 17 residues long. Germline V CDR1 and CDR2: SGHAT, FQDESV (reference sequence). The CDR3 here is CASSIRPGQGNRETQYF. The CDR3 coding sequence is TGTGCCAGCAGCATTCGCCCGGGACAGGGGAATCGGGAGACCCAGTACTTC.

The chain is built from TRBV4-3 and TRBJ1-4; TRBD1 matches at 8 bases. V trimming: 1 base; J trimming: 5 bases; junction bases outside the gene matches: 0. The CDR3 has 14 residues. Germline CDR1 is LGHNA and CDR2 is YSLEER. The CDR3 DNA follows: TGCGCCAGCAGCCAAGGACAGGGGAATGAAAAACTGTTTTTT. This encodes CASSQGQGNEKLFF.

Concerning this clone itself: This CDR3 is also generated by other DNA sequences in the sample. The rearrangement uses TRBV11-2 and TRBJ2-3; TRBD1 matches at 8 bases. This CDR3 has 14 residues. Trimming took 5 bases from V and 2 from J; bases not matched to a gene: 3. Germline CDR1 and CDR2: SGHAT and FQNNGV. The CDR3 region is CASSPDRATDTQYF. The CDR3 bases are TGTGCCAGCAGCCCGGACAGGGCCACAGATACGCAGTATTTT.

The gene calls are TRBV6-6 and TRBJ2-5; D is unresolved. The DNA end lines up better with TRBJ2-7; the J call may be wrong. This CDR3 comprises 13 residues. Germline V gene lookup returns CDR1 MNHNY and CDR2 SVGAGI (reference sequence). CDR3 loop: CASLRAQPYEQYF. CDR3 coding DNA: TGTGCCAGCCTCCGGGCCCAGCCCTACGAGCAGTACTTC.

The chain joins TRBV4-1 to TRBJ1-2; weak D call: TRBD1 (5 bases). The CDR3 runs to 16 residues. V gave up 2 bases and J gave up 4 bases, with 17 bases separating them. Germline assignment: CDR1 MGHRA and CDR2 YSYEKL. The CDR3 is CASSQPSGRGRYGYTF. DNA of the CDR3: TGCGCCAGCAGCCAACCAAGTGGTAGGGGCCGCTATGGCTACACCTTC.

The gene calls are TRBV27 and TRBJ1-5; D possibly corresponds to TRBD1 (5 bases). Germline CDR1 reads MNHEY; CDR2 reads SMNVEV (reference sequence). With 5 bases removed from V and 9 bases from J, the gap between germline ends came to 20 bases. The CDR3 length is 15 residues. CDR3: CASSLSPQALGPQHF. Here the CDR3 DNA reads TGTGCCAGCAGTCTCTCCCCACAGGCCCTGGGGCCCCAGCATTTT.

The chain links TRBV9 to TRBJ2-3, with unresolved D. There are 16 residues in the CDR3. CDR1 and CDR2 from the germline V gene are SGDLS and YYNGEE. V shed 0 bases and J shed 5 bases, with 16 bases lying between them. This CDR3 reads CASSVAPVLGGDTQYF. CDR3 DNA: TGTGCCAGCAGCGTAGCCCCCGTACTCGGTGGAGATACGCAGTATTTT.

This rearrangement joins TRBV5-1 to TRBJ2-1, with 8 bases matching TRBD1. The CDR3 is 14 amino acids. V dropped 7 bases and J dropped 7; count of bases not matched to a gene: 10. The germline gives CDR1 SGHRS, CDR2 YFSETQ. The CDR3 coding sequence is TGCGCCAGCCTCTGGGGAACAGGGGGAAATGAGCAGTTCTTC. This codes for CASLWGTGGNEQFF. Full variable domain (rest looked up from reference TRBV5-1 and TRBJ2-1): KAGVTQTPRYLIKTRGQQVTLSCSPISGHRSVSWYQQTPGQGLQFLFEYFSETQRNKGNFPGRFSGRQFSNSRSEMNVSTLELGDSALYLCASLWGTGGNEQFFGPGTRLTVL.

The chain couples TRBV4-1 to TRBJ1-4; D is unresolved. Germline V gives CDR1 MGHRA, CDR2 YSYEKL. V gave up 4 bases and J gave up 1 base, with 13 bases separating them. This CDR3 is 16 amino acids long. The CDR3 loop is CASSPPRRGTNEKLFF. CDR3 bases: TGCGCCAGCAGCCCCCCAAGGCGGGGAACTAATGAAAAACTGTTTTTT.

The V and J genes are TRBV6-6 and TRBJ1-1; TRBD1 is a possible D gene (5 bases). Germline-derived CDR1 and CDR2 are MNHNY and SVGAGI (reference sequence). Trimming took off 6 bases at V and 0 bases at J, with 11 bases between the two ends. CDR3 length equals 14 residues. CDR3 sequence reads: CASSERQMNTEAFF. CDR3 in DNA: TGTGCCAGCAGCGAGCGACAGATGAACACTGAAGCTTTCTTT.

The chain carries TRBV11-2 and TRBJ2-5; D not certain. The V gene lost 5 bases and the J gene lost 4 bases, with 8 bases spanning the gap. The CDR3 covers 12 residues. Germline lookup yields CDR1 SGHAT and CDR2 FQNNGV. DNA of the CDR3: TGTGCCAGCAGCCCTCTAAGAGAGACCCAGTACTTC. It yields the protein CASSPLRETQYF.

The gene calls are TRBV28 and TRBJ2-1; TRBD2 aligns across 10 bases. The trim removed 2 bases at V and 12 bases at J, leaving 10 bases unmatched. CDR1 MDHEN and CDR2 SYDVKM come from the germline V gene. The CDR3 is 15 amino acids. This CDR3 is CASSLRSGRAEGQFF. CDR3 nucleotides: TGTGCCAGCAGTTTAAGGAGCGGGAGGGCCGAAGGGCAGTTCTTC.

The rearrangement links TRBV28 to TRBJ2-6; no clear D gene. The CDR3 has 15 residues. V was shortened by 3 bases and J by 4 bases, with 10 bases between the two germline ends. The germline gives CDR1 MDHEN, CDR2 SYDVKM. The CDR3 sequence is CASSFQAGGANVLTF. CDR3 DNA sequence: TGTGCCAGCAGTTTCCAAGCCGGGGGGGCCAACGTCCTGACTTTC.

The chain is built from TRBV19 and TRBJ2-1; D is undetermined. The CDR3 runs 13 residues. Germline V gene data show CDR1 as LNHDA and CDR2 as SQIVND (reference sequence). V lost 5 bases and J lost 0, with 5 bases in between. As DNA, the CDR3 is TGTGCCAGTAGTCCTAGCTCCTACAATGAGCAGTTCTTC. Translation: CASSPSSYNEQFF.

The chain joins TRBV11-3 to TRBJ2-1, with 10 bases identical to TRBD2. There are 17 residues in the CDR3. Losses at the gene ends were 5 bases for V and 8 bases for J; bases not matched to a gene: 15. Germline loops: CDR1 SGHNT, CDR2 YENEEA. This CDR3 is CASSQRLLSGRADEQFF. The CDR3 DNA reads as TGTGCCAGCAGCCAAAGACTTCTAAGCGGGAGGGCCGATGAGCAGTTCTTC.

The V and J genes are TRBV10-3 and TRBJ1-1; TRBD1 aligns across 8 bases. CDR1 is ENHRY and CDR2 is SYGVKD in the germline V gene. The J segment lost 2 bases and the V segment lost 6 bases, leaving 5 bases of the junction unmatched. This CDR3 is 14 amino acids long. The CDR3 sequence: CAIRPTGDNTEAFF. CDR3 sequence (DNA): TGTGCCATCAGACCGACAGGGGACAACACTGAAGCTTTCTTT.

The chain recombines TRBV6-1 with TRBJ2-3, with D perhaps being TRBD1 or TRBD2 (5 bases each). V was cut by 0 bases and J by 0 bases, with 16 bases left in between. The CDR3 consists of 18 residues. In germline, CDR1 is MNHNS, CDR2 SASEGT. The CDR3 nucleotides read TGTGCCAGCAGTGAAGCGCTTGGGGACGGAACTAGCACAGATACGCAGTATTTT. Protein: CASSEALGDGTSTDTQYF.

The rearrangement joins TRBV30 to TRBJ1-3; no definite D call. The CDR3 is made up of 12 amino acids. V was trimmed by 4 bases and J by 0 bases, leaving 4 bases between them. Germline CDR1 GTSNPN, CDR2 SVGIG (reference sequence). CDR3 residues: CAWKGSGNTIYF. The CDR3 nucleotides are TGTGCCTGGAAGGGCTCTGGAAACACCATATATTTT.